A selection of T cell receptor beta chains follows, all from one sample in a study of spatial heterogeneity in lung cancer. TCRdb re-called the 5' RACE reads with MiXCR, one entry per CDR3 protein. The sample lists about 45,000 distinct CDR3 sequences, roughly 12% seen once, with roughly 40% in the top ten. Sequences were derived from PBMCs, sampled at surgery. The receptors come from a female donor with early-stage non-small cell lung cancer. CDR3s include the opening cysteine and the closing phenylalanine or tryptophan. D genes are given only for firm matches. Rows give clone size only sometimes, using once, few, many, or a class for an expanded clone.

j_call,v_call,clone_size,d_call,cdr3_aa,cdr3_nt
TRBJ1-1,TRBV2,few,-,CASNRGGTEAFF,TGTGCCAGCAATAGAGGCGGGACTGAAGCTTTCTTT
TRBJ2-3,TRBV7-9,few,-,CASSLTDTDTQCF,TGTGCCAGCAGCTTAACAGACACAGATACGCAGTGTTTT
TRBJ1-2,TRBV29-1,few,-,CSVEGFLGSGYTF,TGCAGCGTTGAGGGGTTTTTAGGGTCCGGCTACACCTTC
TRBJ2-5,TRBV7-2,-,TRBD2,CASSPASGGYQETQYF,TGTGCCAGCAGCCCCGCTAGCGGGGGGTACCAAGAGACCCAGTACTTC
TRBJ2-7,TRBV5-1,-,TRBD1,CASSGGQVYEQYF,TGCGCCAGCAGCGGGGGACAGGTCTACGAGCAGTACTTC
TRBJ2-5,TRBV9,few,TRBD2,CASSTGTSGGRSYAETQYF,TGTGCCAGCAGCACGGGGACTAGCGGGGGCCGTTCGTATGCGGAGACCCAGTACTTC
TRBJ1-1,TRBV6-1,few,-,CASSEALGENTEAFF,TGTGCCAGCAGTGAAGCGCTTGGCGAGAACACTGAAGCTTTCTTT
TRBJ2-2,TRBV7-2,many,-,CASSSRTVSSGELFF,TGTGCCAGCAGCTCTAGGACAGTCTCAAGCGGGGAGCTGTTTTTT
TRBJ2-7,TRBV29-1,-,-,CSVGGAGVDEQYF,TGCAGCGTTGGAGGGGCAGGGGTCGACGAGCAGTACTTC
TRBJ1-1,TRBV11-2,-,-,CASSSPHTGILNTEAFF,TGTGCCAGCAGCTCCCCCCATACAGGAATCCTGAACACTGAAGCTTTCTTT
TRBJ1-4,TRBV7-8,-,-,CASSPGQGRNEKLFF,TGTGCCAGCAGCCCGGGGCAGGGACGTAATGAAAAACTGTTTTTT
TRBJ2-7,TRBV6-2/TRBV6-3,few,-,CASSYTDKGGEQYF,TGTGCCAGCAGTTACACGGACAAGGGAGGCGAGCAGTACTTC
TRBJ2-5,TRBV7-2,many,TRBD1,CASSNTGEKETQYF,TGTGCCAGCAGCAATACAGGGGAGAAAGAGACCCAGTACTTC
TRBJ2-3,TRBV29-1,few,TRBD2,CSVWRGGRTDTQYF,TGCAGCGTTTGGCGGGGGGGCCGGACAGATACGCAGTATTTT
TRBJ2-5,TRBV28,few,-,CASSLGDTRQETQYF,TGTGCCAGCAGTTTAGGGGACACCCGCCAAGAGACCCAGTACTTC
TRBJ2-1,TRBV5-4,few,TRBD2,CAIKRGLAGGRSYNEQFF,TGTGCCATCAAGAGGGGGCTAGCGGGGGGCCGCTCCTACAATGAGCAGTTCTTC
TRBJ1-2,TRBV2,few,-,CASSEPGLTF,TGTGCCAGCAGTGAGCCTGGATTGACCTTC
TRBJ1-1,TRBV11-2,many,-,CASSSGTVLTEAFF,TGTGCCAGCAGCTCCGGGACGGTTCTGACTGAAGCTTTCTTT
TRBJ1-2,TRBV3-1,-,-,CASSQEPGLLSMHGYTF,TGTGCCAGCAGCCAAGAGCCGGGACTTTTGAGTATGCATGGCTACACCTTC
TRBJ1-2,TRBV20-1,many,-,CSASHGAGGGYTF,TGCAGTGCTAGTCACGGTGCGGGCGGGGGCTACACCTTC
TRBJ2-7,TRBV6-2/TRBV6-3,many,-,CASSFDRFSYEQYF,TGTGCCAGCAGTTTCGACAGGTTCTCCTACGAGCAGTACTTC
TRBJ2-5,TRBV5-1,few,-,CASSFAPEETQYF,TGCGCCAGCAGCTTCGCTCCCGAAGAGACCCAGTACTTC
TRBJ2-7,TRBV20-1,-,-,CSARAGTRSHEQYF,TGCAGTGCTAGAGCGGGCACCCGGAGCCACGAGCAGTACTTC